This TCR beta chain is from a study of blood T cell repertoires in COVID-19. Across the study: In each case, the material was cDNA or gDNA derived from T cells, B-cell-depleted T cells, or PBMCs.

In the source study's methods: Counts of nucleated cells, estimated from reference gene primer amplification, were obtained. Here immunoSEQ multiplex PCR was the method, and the copy in TCRdb shows in-frame clones only, minus some. V, J and clone size are taken as reported in that table, and D and trimming were inferred from the DNA itself. The data contain approximately 120,000 clones, 65% to 90% of them singletons. Germline lookup yields CDR1 MNHEY and CDR2 SVGEGT. The CDR3 loop spans 12 amino acids. Trimming removed 7 bases at V and 4 bases at J, with 11 bases between. The source of this sequence is a man older than 75 with active or convalescent COVID-19. The chain joins TRBV6-2 or TRBV6-3 to TRBJ2-7; the D gene is possibly TRBD2 (5 bases). Sequenced sample: peripheral blood. The DNA of the CDR3 is TGTGCCAGCACCCCGGACTCATACGAGCAGTACTTC. Translated: CASTPDSYEQYF.